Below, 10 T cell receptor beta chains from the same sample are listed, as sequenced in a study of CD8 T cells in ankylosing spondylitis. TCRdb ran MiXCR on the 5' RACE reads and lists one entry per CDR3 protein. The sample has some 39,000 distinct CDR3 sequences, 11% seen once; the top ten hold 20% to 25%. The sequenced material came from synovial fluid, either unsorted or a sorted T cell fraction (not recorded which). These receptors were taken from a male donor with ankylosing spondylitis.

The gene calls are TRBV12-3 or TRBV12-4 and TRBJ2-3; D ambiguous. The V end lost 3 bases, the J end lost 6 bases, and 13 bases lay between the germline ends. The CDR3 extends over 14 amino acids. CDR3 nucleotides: TGTGCCAGCAGTTTTTTCGGCCGGACCGATACGCAGTATTTT. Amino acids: CASSFFGRTDTQYF.

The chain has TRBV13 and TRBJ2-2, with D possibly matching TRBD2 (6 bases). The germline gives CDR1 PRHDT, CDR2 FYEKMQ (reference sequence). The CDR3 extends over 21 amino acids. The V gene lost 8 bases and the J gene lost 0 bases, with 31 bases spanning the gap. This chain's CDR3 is CASREAGLQVQPPANTGELFF. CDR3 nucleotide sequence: TGTGCCAGCCGCGAGGCAGGACTACAGGTTCAACCCCCCGCGAACACCGGGGAGCTGTTTTTT.

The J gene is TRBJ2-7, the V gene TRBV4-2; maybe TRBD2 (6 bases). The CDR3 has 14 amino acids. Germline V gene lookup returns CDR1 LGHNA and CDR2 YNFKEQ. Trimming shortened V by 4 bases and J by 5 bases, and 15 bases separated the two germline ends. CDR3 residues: CASSRIAAGNEQYF. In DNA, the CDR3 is TGTGCCAGCAGCCGTATAGCGGCTGGGAACGAGCAGTACTTC.

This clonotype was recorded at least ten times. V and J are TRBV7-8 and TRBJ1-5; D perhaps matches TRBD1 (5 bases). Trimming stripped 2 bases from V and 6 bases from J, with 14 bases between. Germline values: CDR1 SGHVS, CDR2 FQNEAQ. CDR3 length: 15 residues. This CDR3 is CASSLHQGPSQPQHF. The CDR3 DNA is TGTGCCAGCAGCTTACACCAGGGTCCAAGTCAGCCCCAGCATTTT.

DNA of the CDR3: TGTGCCATTAGAGACAGACTCCAAGAGACCCAGTACTTC. Translated, it gives CAIRDRLQETQYF. This sequence joins TRBV6-2 or TRBV6-3 and TRBJ2-5, with TRBD1 as a possible D gene (5 bases). Germline V lookup: CDR1 MNHEY, CDR2 SVGEGT. The CDR3 runs to 13 residues. The ends were cut back, 10 bases at V and 1 base at J, with 13 bases in the middle.

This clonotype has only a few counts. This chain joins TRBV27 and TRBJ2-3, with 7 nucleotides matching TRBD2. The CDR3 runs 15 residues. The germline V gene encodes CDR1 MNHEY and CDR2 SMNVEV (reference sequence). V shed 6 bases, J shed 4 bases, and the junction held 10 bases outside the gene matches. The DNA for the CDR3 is TGTGCCAGCAGCAAGGGGACGAGCGGGGCAGATACGCAGTATTTT. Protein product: CASSKGTSGADTQYF.

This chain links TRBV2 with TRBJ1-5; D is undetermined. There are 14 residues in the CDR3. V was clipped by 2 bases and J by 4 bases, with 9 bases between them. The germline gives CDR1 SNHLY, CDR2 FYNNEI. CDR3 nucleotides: TGTGCCAGCAGTGAAATGCGAGGGAATCAGCCCCAGCATTTT. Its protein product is CASSEMRGNQPQHF. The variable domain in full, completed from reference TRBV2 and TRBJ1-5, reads EPEVTQTPSHQVTQMGQEVILRCVPISNHLYFYWYRQILGQKVEFLVSFYNNEISEKSEIFDDQFSVERPDGSNFTLKIRSTKLEDSAMYFCASSEMRGNQPQHFGDGTRLSIL.

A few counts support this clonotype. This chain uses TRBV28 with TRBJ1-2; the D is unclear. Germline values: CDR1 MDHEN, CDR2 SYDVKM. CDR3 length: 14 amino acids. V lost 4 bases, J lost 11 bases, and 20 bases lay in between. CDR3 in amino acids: CASSSTGRAVGYTF. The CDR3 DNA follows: TGTGCCAGCAGTTCCACCGGGAGGGCGGTTGGGTACACCTTC.

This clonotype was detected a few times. This CDR3 is CASSTGLGIDNEQFF. DNA of the CDR3: TGTGCCAGCAGTACCGGACTGGGGATCGACAATGAGCAGTTCTTC. The V gene is TRBV6-1, the J gene TRBJ2-1; D possibly corresponds to TRBD2 (5 bases). Trimming left V 5 bases short and J 5 bases short, with 16 bases between. The CDR3 loop spans 15 amino acids. The germline V gene encodes CDR1 MNHNS and CDR2 SASEGT.

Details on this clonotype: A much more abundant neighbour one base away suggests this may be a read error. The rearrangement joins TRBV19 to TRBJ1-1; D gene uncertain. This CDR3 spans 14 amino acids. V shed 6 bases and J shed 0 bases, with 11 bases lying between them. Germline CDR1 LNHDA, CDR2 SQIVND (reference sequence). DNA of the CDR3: TGTGCCAGTAGGAAGATGAGGTTGAACACTGAAGCTTTCTTT. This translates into CASRKMRLNTEAFF.